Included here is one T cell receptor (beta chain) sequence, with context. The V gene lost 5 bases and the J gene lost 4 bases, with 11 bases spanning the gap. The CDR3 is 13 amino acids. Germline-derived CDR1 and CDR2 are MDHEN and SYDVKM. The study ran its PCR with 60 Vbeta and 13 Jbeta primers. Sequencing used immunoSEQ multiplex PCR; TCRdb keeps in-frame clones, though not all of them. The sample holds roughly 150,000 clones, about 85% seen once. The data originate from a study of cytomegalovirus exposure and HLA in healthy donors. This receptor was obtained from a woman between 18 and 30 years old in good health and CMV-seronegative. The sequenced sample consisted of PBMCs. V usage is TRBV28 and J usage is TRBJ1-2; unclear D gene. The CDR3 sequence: CASSRNPGYGYTF. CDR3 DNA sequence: TGTGCCAGCAGTCGAAACCCGGGCTATGGCTACACCTTC.